This T cell receptor beta chain was retrieved from a study of T cell changes during pregnancy in multiple sclerosis. Only in-frame clones appear in the TCRdb table, and some are missing; sequencing was by immunoSEQ multiplex PCR. The data contain about 20,000 clones, about 85% of them singletons. The sample holds one count of this clone. The CDR3 is made up of 21 amino acids. The V gene's germline CDR1 is KGHSH and CDR2 LQKENI. After removal of 4 bases from V and 7 bases from J, the junction contained 20 bases not matched to a gene. The material sequenced was CD8+ T cells from peripheral blood mononuclear cells, taken in the third trimester of pregnancy. The clonotype comes from a female donor in good health, enrolled as a control in a pregnancy study. The V and J genes are TRBV18 and TRBJ2-2; 14 bases are a match to TRBD2. The CDR3: CASSLARRGLAGAPRSGELFF. The CDR3 nucleotides are TGTGCCAGCTCACTAGCCCGACGGGGACTAGCGGGGGCGCCGAGGAGCGGGGAGCTGTTTTTT.